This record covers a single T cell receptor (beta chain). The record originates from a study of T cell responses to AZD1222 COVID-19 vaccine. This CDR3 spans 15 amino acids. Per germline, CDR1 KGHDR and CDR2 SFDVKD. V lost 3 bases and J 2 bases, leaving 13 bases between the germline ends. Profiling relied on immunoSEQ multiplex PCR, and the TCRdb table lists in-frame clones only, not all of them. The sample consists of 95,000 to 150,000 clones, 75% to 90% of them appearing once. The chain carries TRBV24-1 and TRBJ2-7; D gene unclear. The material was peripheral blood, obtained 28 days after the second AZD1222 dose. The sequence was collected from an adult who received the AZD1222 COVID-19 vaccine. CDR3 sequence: CATSDATRPAYEQYF. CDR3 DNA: TGTGCCACCAGTGATGCGACACGCCCGGCCTACGAGCAGTACTTC.